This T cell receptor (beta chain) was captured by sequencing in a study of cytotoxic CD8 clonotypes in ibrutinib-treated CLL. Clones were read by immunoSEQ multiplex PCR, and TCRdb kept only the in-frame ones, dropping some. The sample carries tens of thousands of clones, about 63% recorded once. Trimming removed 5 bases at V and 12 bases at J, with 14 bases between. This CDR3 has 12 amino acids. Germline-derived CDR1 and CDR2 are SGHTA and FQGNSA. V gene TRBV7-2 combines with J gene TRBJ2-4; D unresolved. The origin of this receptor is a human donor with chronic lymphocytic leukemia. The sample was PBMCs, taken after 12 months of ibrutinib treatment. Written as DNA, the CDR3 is TGTGCCAGCAGCGCCCCTCGTGGCACTCAGTACTTC. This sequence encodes CASSAPRGTQYF.